The 25 T cell receptor beta chains presented below share a single source sample, sequenced in a study of CD8 T cells in ankylosing spondylitis. TCRdb processed the 5' RACE reads anew with MiXCR; each CDR3 protein has one entry. The table has about 160,000 distinct CDR3 sequences, around 16% seen once. Sequencing was done on a sample of blood, either unsorted or a sorted T cell fraction (not recorded which). These receptors all stem from a male donor with ankylosing spondylitis or in good health (not recorded which).

This clonotype has a count of ten or more. The chain joins TRBV5-1 to TRBJ2-2, with 7 bases lining up with TRBD1. Per the germline V gene, CDR1 is SGHRS and CDR2 is YFSETQ. This CDR3 contains 14 residues. Trimming removed 3 bases from V and 3 bases from J; junction bases left unmatched: 2. CDR3 in DNA: TGCGCCAGCAGCTCCGGACAGGACACCGGGGAGCTGTTTTTT. Translated: CASSSGQDTGELFF.

This clonotype was detected ten times or more. This chain connects TRBV3-1 to TRBJ2-7; no firm D call. The CDR3 consists of 12 residues. V lost 5 bases to trimming and J lost 0 bases, with 5 bases between them. The germline gives CDR1 LGHDT, CDR2 YNNKEL (reference sequence). CDR3 loop: CASSRYSYEQYF. CDR3 DNA: TGTGCCAGCAGCAGGTACTCCTACGAGCAGTACTTC.

This clonotype occurred a few times. The V call is TRBV6-5, the J call TRBJ2-3; 8 bases match TRBD2. The germline V gene has CDR1 MNHEY and CDR2 SVGAGI. J gave up 4 bases and V 0 bases, and 6 bases lay outside the gene matches. The CDR3 runs 16 residues. In DNA, the CDR3 is TGTGCCAGCAGTTACTCGGGGCTAGCGGGTCCAGATACGCAGTATTTT. This gives the protein CASSYSGLAGPDTQYF.

In its sample, this clonotype was seen a few times. The V gene is TRBV19, the J gene TRBJ1-5; no firm D call. There are 15 residues in the CDR3. Per germline, CDR1 LNHDA and CDR2 SQIVND (reference sequence). Trimming took 4 bases from V and 7 from J, leaving 17 bases between them. The CDR3 DNA is TGTGCCAGTAGTAGCCACGTCACGCAGCGACAGCCCCAGCATTTT. It codes for CASSSHVTQRQPQHF.

The rearrangement joins TRBV5-1 to TRBJ2-1; 13 bases match TRBD2. Germline V gives CDR1 SGHRS, CDR2 YFSETQ. This CDR3 has 18 residues. V was pared by 4 bases and J by 8 bases, with 15 bases of the junction left unmatched. CDR3 protein: CASSQGLAGFMIVDEQFF. The DNA of the CDR3 is TGCGCCAGCAGCCAGGGACTAGCGGGATTTATGATAGTCGATGAGCAGTTCTTC.

DNA of the CDR3: TGTGCCAGCTCACCCGGGACAGCCTCCCTCTCCTACGAGCAGTACTTC. This gives the protein CASSPGTASLSYEQYF. This sequence joins TRBV18 and TRBJ2-7; 7 bases align to TRBD1. The CDR3 extends over 16 amino acids. Per germline, CDR1 KGHSH and CDR2 LQKENI. The V gene end was trimmed by 3 bases and the J gene end by 0 bases; junction bases not matched to a gene: 8.

J is TRBJ2-1 and V is TRBV5-1, with 7 bases that match TRBD2. The CDR3 length is 15 residues. J lost 5 bases, V lost 0 bases, and 5 bases had no gene match. Germline CDR1 reads SGHRS; CDR2 reads YFSETQ. The CDR3 bases are TGCGCCAGCAGCTTGGAAGCGGGATTCCACAATGAGCAGTTCTTC. It encodes CASSLEAGFHNEQFF.

Concerning this clonotype: Since a much larger clone is just one base distant, this may be a read error. The V call is TRBV29-1, the J call TRBJ2-7; D remains unclear. CDR3 size: 12 residues. The V end lost 8 bases, the J end lost 6 bases, and 17 bases lay between the germline ends. CDR1 is SQVTM, CDR2 ANQGSEA, per germline. The CDR3 nucleotides are TGCAGCATACGGACGGGCCCCTCCGAGCAGTACTTC. Amino acid sequence: CSIRTGPSEQYF.

This clonotype was detected a few times. Germline and junction disagree at one end, which may indicate a read error. The gene calls are TRBV6-1 and TRBJ2-1; 8 bases align to TRBD2. Germline V gene lookup returns CDR1 MNHNS and CDR2 SASEGT. CDR3 length: 13 amino acids. The CDR3 here is CASSDGRVYEQFF. The CDR3 DNA reads as TGTGCAAGCAGTGACGGGAGGGTCTATGAGCAGTTCTTC.

The chain combines TRBV20-1 with TRBJ2-7, with no clear D. The ends were cut back, 0 bases at V and 0 bases at J, with 9 bases in the middle. CDR1 and CDR2 (germline): DFQATT, SNEGSKA (reference sequence). This CDR3 comprises 14 residues. CDR3 protein: CSARDPRTSYEQYF. CDR3 DNA: TGCAGTGCTAGAGACCCCCGGACCTCCTACGAGCAGTACTTC.

The chain combines TRBV3-1 with TRBJ2-7, with D perhaps TRBD1 or TRBD2 (5 bases each). The CDR3 consists of 16 residues. The V end lost 1 base, the J end lost 2 bases, and 15 bases lay between the germline ends. The germline V gene has CDR1 LGHDT and CDR2 YNNKEL (reference sequence). The CDR3 reads CASSQGWGTGTYEQYF. CDR3 DNA: TGTGCCAGCAGCCAAGGCTGGGGGACCGGGACCTACGAGCAGTACTTC.

This chain joins TRBV12-3 or TRBV12-4 and TRBJ2-1, with D tentatively TRBD1 (6 bases). V shed 6 bases and J shed 3 bases, with 18 bases lying between them. The length of the CDR3 is 16 residues. The CDR3 region is CASRKFTGSDYNEQFF. CDR3 in DNA: TGTGCCAGCAGAAAATTTACAGGGTCGGACTACAATGAGCAGTTCTTC.

This chain joins TRBV11-2 and TRBJ1-6, with TRBD1 matching 8 bases. The CDR3 loop spans 15 amino acids. Unmatched junction bases numbered 11, after V lost 5 bases and J lost 11 bases. CDR1 is SGHAT, CDR2 FQNNGV, per germline. The DNA for the CDR3 is TGTGCCAGCAGCCCAGACTGGACAGGGAGGACACCCCTCCACTTT. This gives the protein CASSPDWTGRTPLHF.

This clonotype was found a few times. The genes are TRBV20-1 and TRBJ2-1, with D possibly matching TRBD1 (6 bases). V was shortened by 7 bases and J by 3 bases, with 22 bases between the two germline ends. The CDR3 covers 16 residues. The V gene's germline CDR1 is DFQATT and CDR2 SNEGSKA (reference sequence). This CDR3 is CSGLKTGSEIYNEQFF. The CDR3 DNA reads TGCAGTGGCCTTAAGACAGGAAGCGAGATCTACAATGAGCAGTTCTTC.

This clonotype has a count of ten or more. This chain links TRBV5-1 with TRBJ2-7; 10 bases line up with TRBD1. The V segment lost 4 bases and the J segment 3 bases; nucleotides outside the gene matches: 7. The CDR3 is 15 amino acids. Germline V gene lookup returns CDR1 SGHRS and CDR2 YFSETQ. The CDR3 is CASSQTGGAGYEQYF. DNA of the CDR3: TGCGCCAGCAGCCAGACAGGGGGCGCGGGCTACGAGCAGTACTTC.

In DNA form, the CDR3 reads TGTGCCACCAGACGGGGCTCCCTTTGGGAAAAACTGTTTTTT. This encodes CATRRGSLWEKLFF. The J gene is TRBJ1-4, the V gene TRBV7-2; D is perhaps TRBD1 (5 bases). From germline, CDR1 is SGHTA and CDR2 FQGNSA. The V gene lost 10 bases and the J gene lost 8 bases, with 20 bases spanning the gap. This CDR3 is built from 14 residues.

This clonotype was seen many times. For the CDR3, the DNA is TGTGCCAGCAGTTCGGGCAGCAACTATGGCTACACCTTC. Its translation: CASSSGSNYGYTF. The chain combines TRBV27 with TRBJ1-2; D is undetermined. CDR3 length: 13 amino acids. Germline values: CDR1 MNHEY, CDR2 SMNVEV (reference sequence). With 4 bases removed from V and 2 bases from J, the gap between germline ends came to 8 bases.

This clonotype was seen ten or more times. The chain has TRBV5-1 and TRBJ2-3; 7 bases are shared with TRBD2. Germline CDR1 SGHRS, CDR2 YFSETQ. This CDR3 has 15 amino acids. V shed 4 bases and J 0 bases; nucleotides not matched to a gene: 5. CDR3 sequence reads: CASSQREPSTDTQYF. The CDR3 DNA follows: TGCGCCAGCAGCCAGCGGGAACCCAGCACAGATACGCAGTATTTT.

This clonotype was counted between two and nine times. The chain recombines TRBV23-1 with TRBJ1-5; no firm D call. TRBV23-1 is given ORF status, its function remaining uncertain. The CDR3 length is 15 residues. Trimming removed 8 bases at V and 0 bases at J, with 14 bases between. For the CDR3, the DNA is TGCGCCAGCTCCCTAGAAGGTCATAGCAATCAGCCCCAGCATTTT. This gives the protein CASSLEGHSNQPQHF.

The table lists this clonotype with many counts. CDR3 sequence (DNA): TGTGCCAGCAGTCGACAGTTCGAGCAGTACTTC. Its protein product is CASSRQFEQYF. The chain has TRBV12-3 or TRBV12-4 and TRBJ2-7; perhaps TRBD1 as D (5 bases). The CDR3 extends over 11 amino acids. The V end was cut by 5 bases, the J end by 6 bases, with 8 bases between.

This clonotype was seen at least ten times. This CDR3 reads CAISDLQRTGNTIYF. In nucleotides, the CDR3 is TGTGCCATCAGTGACCTACAGAGAACTGGAAACACCATATATTTT. This chain links TRBV10-3 with TRBJ1-3; D unresolved. V lost 3 bases and J lost 2, with 11 bases in between. CDR1 is ENHRY, CDR2 SYGVKD, per germline. This CDR3 is built from 15 residues.

This clonotype showed up just a few times. The chain combines TRBV29-1 with TRBJ2-5; TRBD2 agrees at 7 bases. Trimming at V came to 4 bases and at J to 5 bases, leaving 1 base not matched to a gene. CDR1 is SQVTM, CDR2 ANQGSEA, per germline. The CDR3 has 11 residues. The CDR3 nucleotides are TGCAGCGTTGGGGGGGGGGAGACCCAGTACTTC. Translation: CSVGGGETQYF.

The chain links TRBV28 to TRBJ2-7; TRBD2 might be the D (6 bases). The V gene lost 7 bases and the J gene lost 0 bases, with 19 bases spanning the gap. The germline V gene has CDR1 MDHEN and CDR2 SYDVKM. This CDR3 has 16 residues. The chain's CDR3 is CASNPFWGEYSYEQYF. The CDR3 bases are TGTGCCAGCAACCCATTCTGGGGGGAGTACTCCTACGAGCAGTACTTC.

V is TRBV7-2 and J is TRBJ2-3; D is unclear. CDR3 size: 13 residues. The V and J ends lost 0 bases and 5 bases respectively, with 6 bases between them. Germline V gene lookup returns CDR1 SGHTA and CDR2 FQGNSA. The CDR3 DNA follows: TGTGCCAGCAGCTTAGCGCAGGAAGATACGCAGTATTTT. This sequence encodes CASSLAQEDTQYF.

There are a few counts of this clonotype. This sequence joins TRBV25-1 and TRBJ1-4, with D unclear. CDR3 length: 14 residues. V was cut by 4 bases and J by 6 bases, with 12 bases left in between. Germline V CDR1 and CDR2: MGHDK, SYGVNS. CDR3 DNA sequence: TGTGCCAGCAGTGTCAACTCGGCTCATGAAAAACTGTTTTTT. It specifies CASSVNSAHEKLFF.